The clone carrying this T cell receptor (beta chain) was observed many times. The CDR3 is made up of 13 amino acids. Trimming left V 3 bases short and J 0 bases short, with 8 bases between. CDR1 and CDR2 (germline): DFQATT, SNEGSKA (reference sequence). This specimen comes from a study of response to subunit inactivated influenza vaccine. TCRdb redid the calling of the RT-PCR reads with MiXCR, one entry per CDR3 protein. The data hold about 540,000 distinct CDR3 sequences, with around 25% observed a single time. The sample was also reused in another study, on T cells expressing NK-cell markers. As that study records: UMIs accompanied the 5'RACE template switching by which TCR beta cDNA was made.

V and J are TRBV20-1 and TRBJ1-1; a possible D gene is TRBD1 (5 bases). The sample in question was CD4+ T cells sorted from PBMCs, obtained less than 13 days after vaccination. The sequence came from a man aged 45-65 years who received an inactivated influenza vaccine. The CDR3 sequence is CSARGRVNTEAFF. Here the CDR3 DNA reads TGCAGTGCTAGGGGCAGGGTGAACACTGAAGCTTTCTTT.